The 18 T cell receptor beta chains in this list originate from one sample, sequenced in a study of T cells in Graves' hyperthyroidism and ophthalmopathy (dated by TCRdb to about 2019). The library came from multiplex PCR. Sequencing took place on an Illumina HiSeq 2000. TCR beta CDR3 regions were amplified from RNA transcripts. A first-round RT-PCR of the TCR CDR3 used the HTBI primer set with the Qiagen OneStep RT-PCR kit. The public sequencing data were trimmed at Q25 with fastp and processed into clonotypes with MiXCR by TCRdb, which kept only in-frame beta chains. Each record represents a unique CDR3 protein, reported with the most common genes and DNA among its rows. The table for this sample lists under 550,000 distinct CDR3 sequences; approximately 14% of them were counted only once. Jointly, the top ten make up 5.3% of the sample. Sequenced input: blood. The receptors here all came from a woman between 18 and 30 years old with Graves' hyperthyroidism.

This clonotype was detected ten times or more. This chain joins TRBV29-1 and TRBJ2-1; 10 bases are shared with TRBD1. Germline CDR1 is SQVTM and CDR2 is ANQGSEA. The CDR3 has 12 amino acids. Trimming removed 4 bases from V and 8 bases from J; junction bases left unmatched: 2. CDR3 bases: TGCAGCGTTGGGACAGGGGGTGATGAGCAGTTCTTC. Amino acid sequence: CSVGTGGDEQFF.

This clonotype turned up a few times. This chain links TRBV5-8 with TRBJ1-2, with no clear D. Germline V gene lookup returns CDR1 SGHTS and CDR2 YDEGEE. This CDR3 has 14 amino acids. Trimming removed 0 bases at V and 3 bases at J, with 9 bases between. CDR3 nucleotide sequence: TGTGCCAGCAGCTTGGACGGGAGTTACTATGGCTACACCTTC. It is translated as CASSLDGSYYGYTF.

This clonotype was observed at least ten times. The V gene is TRBV7-2, the J gene TRBJ2-3; 11 nucleotides match TRBD2. CDR3 length: 16 residues. Germline-derived CDR1 and CDR2 are SGHTA and FQGNSA. With V trimmed by 1 base and J by 4 bases, 4 bases remained unmatched. The CDR3 protein is CASSLVLAGGSDTQYF. CDR3 DNA sequence: TGTGCCAGCAGCTTAGTGCTAGCGGGAGGCTCAGATACGCAGTATTTT.

In its sample, this clonotype was seen many times. V is TRBV2 and J is TRBJ2-7; 7 bases are a match to TRBD2. Germline CDR1 SNHLY, CDR2 FYNNEI. V shed 3 bases and J 1 base; nucleotides not matched to a gene: 6. The CDR3 consists of 15 residues. The CDR3 nucleotides are TGTGCCAGCAGTGATCCTAGCGGCTTTTCCTACGAGCAGTACTTC. As protein: CASSDPSGFSYEQYF.

At least ten counts were recorded for this clonotype. The chain carries TRBV20-1 and TRBJ2-7; TRBD2 matches at 8 bases. J gave up 2 bases and V 3 bases, and 3 bases lay outside the gene matches. Germline lookup yields CDR1 DFQATT and CDR2 SNEGSKA (reference sequence). This CDR3 comprises 13 residues. CDR3 region: CSARFGGAYEQYF. In DNA form, the CDR3 reads TGCAGTGCTAGGTTCGGGGGGGCCTACGAGCAGTACTTC.

As for this clonotype: The germline gene is not matched at one end of the junction; a read error may be the cause. The chain recombines TRBV20-1 with TRBJ2-1; 7 bases map to TRBD2. Germline assignment: CDR1 DFQATT and CDR2 SNEGSKA (reference sequence). The CDR3 loop spans 14 amino acids. CDR3: CSTSNSGDYDEQFF. Here the CDR3 DNA reads TGCAGTACTAGTAACAGCGGGGACTACGATGAGCAGTTCTTC.

This clonotype was detected ten times or more. This chain joins TRBV28 and TRBJ2-5; 7 positions agree with TRBD2. The CDR3 runs to 13 residues. Trimming cost V 6 bases and J 3 bases; bases outside gene matches: 4. CDR1 MDHEN and CDR2 SYDVKM come from the germline V gene. This CDR3 reads CASSITSEETQYF. The CDR3 nucleotides are TGTGCCAGCAGCATCACTAGCGAAGAGACCCAGTACTTC. The full variable domain, rest sourced from reference TRBV28 and TRBJ2-5, is DVKVTQSSRYLVKRTGEKVFLECVQDMDHENMFWYRQDPGLGLRLIYFSYDVKMKEKGDIPEGYSVSREKKERFSLILESASTNQTSMYLCASSITSEETQYFGPGTRLLVL.

This clonotype was picked up a small number of times. The genes are TRBV20-1 and TRBJ2-2; unclear D gene. The V end was cut by 0 bases, the J end by 8 bases, with 4 bases between. This CDR3 is 11 amino acids long. CDR1 and CDR2 from the germline V gene are DFQATT and SNEGSKA (reference sequence). In DNA form, the CDR3 reads TGCAGTGCTAGAGATGAGGGGGAGCTGTTTTTT. Translated, it gives CSARDEGELFF.

Regarding this clonotype: This may be a read error, as it is one base from a much larger clone. J is TRBJ2-2 and V is TRBV10-3, with TRBD2 matching over 8 bases. The germline V gene has CDR1 ENHRY and CDR2 SYGVKD. This CDR3 is built from 15 residues. CDR3 protein: CAISGGTRDTEELFF. CDR3 DNA sequence: TGTGCCATCAGTGGAGGGACTAGGGACACCGAGGAGCTGTTTTTT.

This clonotype was seen only once. V gene TRBV10-2 combines with J gene TRBJ2-1, with 8 bases fitting TRBD2. Losses at the gene ends were 6 bases for V and 1 base for J; bases not matched to a gene: 11. CDR3 length: 17 residues. Per the germline V gene, CDR1 is WSHSY and CDR2 is SAAADI. CDR3 protein: CASSPASAGVSYNEQFF. As DNA, the CDR3 is TGCGCCAGCAGCCCCGCCTCAGCGGGGGTTTCCTACAATGAGCAGTTCTTC.

In this sample, this clonotype turned up a few times. The chain is built from TRBV10-3 and TRBJ2-1, with TRBD2 as a possible D gene (5 bases). The CDR3 runs to 15 residues. Trimming shortened V by 5 bases and J by 0 bases, and 11 bases separated the two germline ends. Germline CDR1 reads ENHRY; CDR2 reads SYGVKD. In nucleotides, the CDR3 is TGTGCCATCAGTAATGGTGGGAGCTCCTACAATGAGCAGTTCTTC. Translation: CAISNGGSSYNEQFF.

This clonotype was seen many times. This rearrangement joins TRBV20-1 to TRBJ2-3; 10 bases are a match to TRBD2. With V trimmed by 7 bases and J by 8 bases, 15 bases remained unmatched. This CDR3 region has 15 residues. Germline loops: CDR1 DFQATT, CDR2 SNEGSKA (reference sequence). The CDR3 loop reads CSVESPSGSMVTQYF. The CDR3 nucleotides read TGCAGTGTCGAGTCCCCTAGCGGGAGTATGGTTACGCAGTATTTT.

The genes are TRBV7-2 and TRBJ2-1; TRBD2 matches at 11 bases. V dropped 1 base and J dropped 0; count of bases not matched to a gene: 11. CDR3 length: 20 residues. Germline V gene data show CDR1 as SGHTA and CDR2 as FQGNSA. In DNA, the CDR3 is TGTGCCAGCAGCTTAGTCGTCGGTAGCGGGAGGGTCCCCTCCTACAATGAGCAGTTCTTC. Translation: CASSLVVGSGRVPSYNEQFF.

This clonotype was counted ten times or more. V and J are TRBV20-1 and TRBJ1-2; 9 positions agree with TRBD1. Germline V gives CDR1 DFQATT, CDR2 SNEGSKA (reference sequence). The CDR3 spans 13 residues. V lost 5 bases, J lost 1 base, and 2 bases stayed unmatched. In DNA form, the CDR3 reads TGCAGTGCTCACAGGGGGCTTAACTATGGCTACACCTTC. Amino acids: CSAHRGLNYGYTF.

This clonotype has ten or more counts. The chain employs TRBV11-2 and TRBJ2-5; TRBD2 matches at 8 bases. The V segment lost 1 base and the J segment 2 bases; nucleotides outside the gene matches: 3. There are 15 residues in the CDR3. Germline V lookup: CDR1 SGHAT, CDR2 FQNNGV. CDR3 coding DNA: TGTGCCAGCAGCTTAGTAGCGGGGAAACAAGAGACCCAGTACTTC. Translated, it gives CASSLVAGKQETQYF.

There are many counts of this clonotype. The chain joins TRBV5-6 to TRBJ1-1; perhaps TRBD1 as D (6 bases). The germline V gene encodes CDR1 SGHDT and CDR2 YYEEEE. V gave up 5 bases and J gave up 7 bases, with 15 bases separating them. The CDR3 runs 13 residues. CDR3 sequence (DNA): TGTGCCAGCAGAACTACGGGGGCGGGTGAAGCTTTCTTT. Its translation is CASRTTGAGEAFF.

The V gene is TRBV13, the J gene TRBJ2-1; the match to TRBD2 covers 13 bases. This CDR3 is 17 amino acids long. After removal of 3 bases from V and 1 base from J, the junction contained 3 bases not matched to a gene. Germline V CDR1 and CDR2: PRHDT, FYEKMQ (reference sequence). The chain's CDR3 is CASSLGLAGLSYNEQFF. The CDR3, as DNA: TGTGCCAGCAGCTTGGGACTAGCGGGACTGTCCTACAATGAGCAGTTCTTC.

This clonotype has ten or more counts. This rearrangement joins TRBV28 to TRBJ2-1; 7 nucleotides agree with TRBD2. The germline V gene encodes CDR1 MDHEN and CDR2 SYDVKM. V was clipped by 6 bases and J by 8 bases; unmatched bases: 10. The CDR3 is 14 amino acids. CDR3 region: CASSPLATTYEQFF. CDR3 nucleotides: TGTGCCAGCAGCCCACTAGCGACGACCTATGAGCAGTTCTTC. The full variable domain, with the rest looked up from reference TRBV28 and TRBJ2-1, is DVKVTQSSRYLVKRTGEKVFLECVQDMDHENMFWYRQDPGLGLRLIYFSYDVKMKEKGDIPEGYSVSREKKERFSLILESASTNQTSMYLCASSPLATTYEQFFGPGTRLTVL.